This T cell receptor beta chain was obtained from a study of blood T cells in healthy people across ages. Study observations and caveats: A greater number of naive CD4+ cells and higher diversity distinguished long-lived donors from aged donors. Per million T cells, TCR beta diversity dropped about linearly as age rose. Because donor CMV status was unknown, expanded clonotype changes were possibly confounded.

With 5 bases removed from V and 2 bases from J, the gap between germline ends came to 15 bases. The CDR3 runs to 14 residues. Germline CDR1 is DFQATT and CDR2 is SNEGSKA (reference sequence). Researchers report isolating at least 6.5 million PBMCs per sample. Together with a sample-barcoded 5' primer, a J-beta primer mix was included in a second PCR lasting about 7 to 12 cycles. MiXCR was run by TCRdb on the 5' RACE reads, yielding one entry per CDR3 protein. The repertoire holds hundreds of thousands of distinct CDR3 sequences, with 45% to 65% as singletons. Details on this clonotype: What it recognizes is unknown.

This chain links TRBV20-1 with TRBJ2-5; D is perhaps TRBD2 (6 bases). Input material: blood. This TCR derives from a man aged 55-75 years in good health. In DNA, the CDR3 is TGCAGTGCTCCCCCGGGGAGCGGGCAAGAGACCCAGTACTTC. Protein: CSAPPGSGQETQYF.